This T cell receptor (beta chain) was captured in a study of cytomegalovirus exposure and HLA in healthy donors. Regarding the study as a whole: Several of the most significant clusters were apparently associated with common viral pathogens in a later analysis.

Both 60 Vbeta primers and 13 Jbeta primers went into the PCR. Assay: immunoSEQ multiplex PCR; the TCRdb copy retains only in-frame clones and omits some. The table has roughly 170,000 clones, 83% seen once. On this clone itself: Its antigen is unidentified.

Source material: PBMCs. This clonotype was obtained from a man aged 50 to 59 in good health and CMV-seronegative.

Here the CDR3 reads CASSLFWTSGSGNEQFF. CDR3 DNA sequence: TGTGCCAGCAGTTTATTTTGGACTAGCGGGAGTGGGAATGAGCAGTTCTTC. V and J are TRBV27 and TRBJ2-1; TRBD2 matches at 13 bases. CDR1 is MNHEY, CDR2 SMNVEV, per germline (reference sequence). The CDR3 is 17 residues long. The junction had 7 bases not matched to a gene; V was cut back by 1 base and J by 7 bases.